This T cell receptor beta chain was captured by sequencing in a study of T cell responses to AZD1222 COVID-19 vaccine. On the study more broadly: Second doses that came at about 4 or about 12 weeks were put together. Findings of the study overall: Spike-spanning, vaccine-associated CD4 TCRs were dominant at 160-218 and 743-854. Unmutated regions of variants are reportedly targeted by nearly half of spike-specific TCRs.

In the case of this clone: The antigen is not known.

With 5 bases removed from V and 3 bases from J, the gap between germline ends came to 17 bases. The CDR3 is 16 amino acids. Germline V gene sequence: CDR1 MGHDK, CDR2 SYGVNS. Assay used: immunoSEQ multiplex PCR; TCRdb lists only in-frame clones, some missing. The repertoire holds 100,000 to 150,000 clones, with around 86% as singletons. The chain links TRBV25-1 to TRBJ1-5; D remains ambiguous. This material consisted of peripheral blood, taken on day 0 of AZD1222 vaccination. The clonotype was recovered from an adult in good health. Here the CDR3 reads CASSSHQRRANQPQHF. Written as DNA, the CDR3 is TGTGCCAGCAGTTCCCACCAAAGACGGGCCAATCAGCCCCAGCATTTT.